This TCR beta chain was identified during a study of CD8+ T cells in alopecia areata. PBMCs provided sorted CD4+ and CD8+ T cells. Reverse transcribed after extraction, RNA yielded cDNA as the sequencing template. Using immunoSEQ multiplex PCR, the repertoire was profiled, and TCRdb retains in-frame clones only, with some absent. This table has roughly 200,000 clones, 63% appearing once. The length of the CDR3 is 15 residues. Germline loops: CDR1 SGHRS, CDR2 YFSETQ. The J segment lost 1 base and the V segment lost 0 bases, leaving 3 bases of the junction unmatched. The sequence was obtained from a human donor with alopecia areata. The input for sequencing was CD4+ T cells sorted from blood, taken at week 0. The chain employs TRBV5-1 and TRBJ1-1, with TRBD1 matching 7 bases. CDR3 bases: TGCGCCAGCAGCTTGGCAGGACAGGCGAACACTGAAGCTTTCTTT. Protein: CASSLAGQANTEAFF.